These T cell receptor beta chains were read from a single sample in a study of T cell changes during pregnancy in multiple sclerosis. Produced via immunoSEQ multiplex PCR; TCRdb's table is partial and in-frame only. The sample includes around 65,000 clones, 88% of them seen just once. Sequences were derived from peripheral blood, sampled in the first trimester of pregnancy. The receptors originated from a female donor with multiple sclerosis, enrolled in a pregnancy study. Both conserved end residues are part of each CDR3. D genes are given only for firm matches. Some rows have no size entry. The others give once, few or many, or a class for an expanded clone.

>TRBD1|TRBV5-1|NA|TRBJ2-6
CASGTGDRAGANVLTF
TGCGCCAGCGGGACAGGGGACCGGGCTGGGGCCAACGTCCTGACTTTC
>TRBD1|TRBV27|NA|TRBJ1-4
CASSRSRGTTEKLFF
TGTGCCAGCAGTAGAAGCAGGGGGACAACTGAAAAACTGTTTTTT
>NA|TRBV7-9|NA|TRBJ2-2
CASSSGLGNTGELFF
TGTGCCAGCAGCTCTGGACTGGGCAACACCGGGGAGCTGTTTTTT
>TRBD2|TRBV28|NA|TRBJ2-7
CASSPSSGRVDEQYF
TGTGCCAGCAGTCCCTCTAGCGGGAGGGTGGACGAGCAGTACTTC
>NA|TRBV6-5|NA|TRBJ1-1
CASSPRARLQPEAFF
TGTGCCAGCAGTCCCAGGGCTAGGCTCCAACCTGAAGCTTTCTTT
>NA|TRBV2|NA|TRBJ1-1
CASSEGGGSKAFF
TGTGCCAGCAGTGAAGGGGGGGGCTCGAAAGCTTTCTTT
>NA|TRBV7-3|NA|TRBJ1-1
CASSLQGELDTEAFF
TGTGCCAGCAGCCTACAGGGTGAATTGGACACTGAAGCTTTCTTT
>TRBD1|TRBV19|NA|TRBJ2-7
CASSIYPGGDYEQYF
TGTGCCAGTAGTATATACCCAGGGGGCGATTACGAGCAGTACTTC
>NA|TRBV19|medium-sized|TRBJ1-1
CASSIGGLNTEAFF
TGTGCCAGTAGTATCGGAGGGTTGAACACTGAAGCTTTCTTT
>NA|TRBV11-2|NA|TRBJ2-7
CASSFERGTEQYF
TGTGCCAGCAGCTTCGAGCGCGGGACCGAGCAGTACTTC
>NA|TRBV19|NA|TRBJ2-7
CASRKSGVKGEQYF
TGTGCCAGTAGAAAATCCGGGGTCAAGGGCGAGCAGTACTTC
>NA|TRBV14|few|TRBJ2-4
CASSQDSGRFVHF
TGTGCCAGCAGCCAAGATAGTGGCAGGTTTGTGCACTTC
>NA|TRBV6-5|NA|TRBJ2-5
CASSYGQGPQETQYF
TGTGCCAGCAGTTACGGTCAGGGTCCACAAGAGACCCAGTACTTC
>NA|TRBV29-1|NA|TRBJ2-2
CSVGRGNGELFF
TGCAGCGTGGGGCGGGGAAACGGGGAGCTGTTTTTT
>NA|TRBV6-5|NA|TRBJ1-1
CASCETVNTEAFF
TGTGCCAGCTGTGAAACAGTTAACACTGAAGCTTTCTTT
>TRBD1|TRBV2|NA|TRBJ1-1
CASSVSGQGAVNTEAFF
TGTGCCAGCAGTGTCAGTGGGCAGGGGGCTGTTAATACTGAAGCTTTCTTT
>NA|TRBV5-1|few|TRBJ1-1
CASSLDTGTNTEAFF
TGCGCCAGCAGCTTGGACACAGGGACGAACACTGAAGCTTTCTTT
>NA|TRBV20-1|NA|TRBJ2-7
CSAVQSYEQYF
TGCAGTGCTGTCCAGTCCTACGAGCAGTACTTC
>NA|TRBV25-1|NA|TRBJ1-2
CASSPNLGLQGYGYTF
TGTGCCAGCAGCCCGAACCTGGGACTCCAAGGCTATGGCTACACCTTC
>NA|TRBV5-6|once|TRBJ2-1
CASSLVAGLVYNEQFF
TGTGCCAGCAGCTTGGTTGCGGGATTAGTGTACAATGAGCAGTTCTTC
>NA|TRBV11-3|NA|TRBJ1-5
CASSLDHPKTVAIQPQHF
TGTGCCAGCAGCTTAGATCACCCTAAGACGGTAGCGATACAGCCCCAGCATTTT
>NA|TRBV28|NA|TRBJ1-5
CASISRDQPQHF
TGTGCCAGCATCTCCAGGGATCAGCCCCAGCATTTT
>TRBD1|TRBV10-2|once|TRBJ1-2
CASSESGTANYYGYTF
TGCGCCAGCAGTGAGTCAGGGACAGCGAATTACTATGGCTACACCTTC
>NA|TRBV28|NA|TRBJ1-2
CASSLGGELNYGYTF
TGTGCCAGCAGTTTAGGTGGGGAGCTGAACTATGGCTACACCTTC
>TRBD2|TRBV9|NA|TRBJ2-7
CASSLGTSGRSSYEQYF
TGTGCCAGCAGTCTTGGGACTAGCGGGCGAAGCTCCTACGAGCAGTACTTC
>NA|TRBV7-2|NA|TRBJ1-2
CASSNPGAAYGYTF
TGTGCCAGCAGCAATCCGGGAGCGGCCTATGGCTACACCTTC
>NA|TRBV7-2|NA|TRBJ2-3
CASSSLVDTQYF
TGTGCCAGCAGCTCACTCGTCGATACGCAGTATTTT
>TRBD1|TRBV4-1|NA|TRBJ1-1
CASSLGQGAGNTEAFF
TGCGCCAGCAGCCTGGGACAGGGGGCCGGTAACACTGAAGCTTTCTTT
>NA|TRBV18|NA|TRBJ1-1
CASSPPTRGTEAFF
TGTGCCAGCTCACCTCCAACCCGGGGCACTGAAGCTTTCTTT
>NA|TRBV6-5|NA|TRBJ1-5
CASNYVYGQPQHF
TGTGCCAGCAACTACGTCTATGGTCAGCCCCAGCATTTT
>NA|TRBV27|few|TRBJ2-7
CASSFAGPTHEQYF
TGTGCCAGCAGTTTTGCGGGACCCACCCACGAGCAGTACTTC
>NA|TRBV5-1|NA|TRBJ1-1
CASSSGWNTEAFF
TGCGCCAGCAGCTCCGGGTGGAACACTGAAGCTTTCTTT
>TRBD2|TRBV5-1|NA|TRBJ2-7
CASSLTVAGEAYEQYF
TGCGCCAGCAGCCTTACGGTAGCGGGGGAGGCCTACGAGCAGTACTTC
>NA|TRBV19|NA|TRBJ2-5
CASSRGLDKYQETQYF
TGTGCCAGTAGCCGGGGACTCGATAAGTACCAAGAGACCCAGTACTTC
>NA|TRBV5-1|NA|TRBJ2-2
CASEPGWDTGELFF
TGCGCCAGCGAACCGGGGTGGGACACCGGGGAGCTGTTTTTT
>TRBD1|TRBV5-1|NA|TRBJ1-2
CASRPGQGSDGYTF
TGCGCCAGCAGACCCGGACAGGGGAGCGATGGCTACACCTTC
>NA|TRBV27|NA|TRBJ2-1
CASSFAYEQFF
TGTGCCAGCAGTTTTGCGTATGAGCAGTTCTTC
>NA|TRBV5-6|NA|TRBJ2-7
CASRFESSYEQYF
TGTGCCAGCAGGTTCGAGAGCTCCTACGAGCAGTACTTC
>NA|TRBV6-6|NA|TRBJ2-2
CASSLTRGSGELFF
TGTGCCAGCAGCCTAACCCGGGGGAGCGGGGAGCTGTTTTTT
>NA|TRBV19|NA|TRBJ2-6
CASRRLGSGANVLTF
TGTGCCAGTAGACGACTGGGCTCTGGGGCCAACGTCCTGACTTTC
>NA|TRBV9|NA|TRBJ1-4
CASSVGHGGEGEKLFF
TGTGCCAGCAGCGTAGGTCATGGGGGCGAGGGTGAAAAACTGTTTTTT
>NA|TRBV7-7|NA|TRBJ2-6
CASSHGGSGANVLTF
TGTGCCAGCAGCCACGGGGGCTCTGGGGCCAACGTCCTGACTTTC
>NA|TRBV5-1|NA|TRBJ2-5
CASSSPNWTKQETQYF
TGCGCCAGCAGCTCGCCCAACTGGACAAAACAAGAGACCCAGTACTTC
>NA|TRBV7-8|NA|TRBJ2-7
CASSTRPTSLAAVGEQYF
TGTGCCAGCAGCACCCGCCCGACTAGTCTGGCGGCGGTGGGCGAGCAGTACTTC
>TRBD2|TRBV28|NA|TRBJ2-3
CASSLLAGGPLDTQYF
TGTGCCAGCAGTTTGCTAGCGGGAGGGCCGCTAGATACGCAGTATTTT
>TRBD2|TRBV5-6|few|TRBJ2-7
CASTGTSGPLFYEQYF
TGTGCCAGCACCGGGACTAGCGGGCCCCTTTTCTACGAGCAGTACTTC
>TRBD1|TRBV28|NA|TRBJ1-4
CASSFRTGGREKLFF
TGTGCCAGCAGTTTCCGGACAGGGGGAAGGGAAAAACTGTTTTTT
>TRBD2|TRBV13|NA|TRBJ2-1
CASSPRGLAVYNEQFF
TGTGCCAGCAGCCCGAGGGGACTAGCGGTTTACAATGAGCAGTTCTTC
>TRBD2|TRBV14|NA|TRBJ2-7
CASSQGGRTTYEQYF
TGTGCCAGCAGCCAGGGGGGGAGGACGACCTACGAGCAGTACTTC
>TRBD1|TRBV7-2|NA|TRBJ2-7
CASSLRGQGLSNEQYF
TGTGCCAGCAGCCTCCGGGGACAGGGACTTTCCAACGAGCAGTACTTC
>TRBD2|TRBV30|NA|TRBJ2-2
CAWAGLFNTGELFF
TGTGCCTGGGCGGGACTATTCAACACCGGGGAGCTGTTTTTT
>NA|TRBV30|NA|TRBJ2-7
CAWSFHSTYEQYF
TGTGCCTGGAGTTTTCATTCAACCTACGAGCAGTACTTC
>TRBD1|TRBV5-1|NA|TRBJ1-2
CASSSTGDGYTF
TGCGCCAGCAGCTCGACAGGGGATGGCTACACCTTC
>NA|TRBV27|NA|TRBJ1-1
CASALQGFGTEAFF
TGTGCCAGCGCATTACAGGGATTTGGCACTGAAGCTTTCTTT
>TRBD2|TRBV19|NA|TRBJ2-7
CASLRSQREDPYEQYF
TGTGCCAGCCTCCGAAGCCAGCGGGAGGACCCCTACGAGCAGTACTTC